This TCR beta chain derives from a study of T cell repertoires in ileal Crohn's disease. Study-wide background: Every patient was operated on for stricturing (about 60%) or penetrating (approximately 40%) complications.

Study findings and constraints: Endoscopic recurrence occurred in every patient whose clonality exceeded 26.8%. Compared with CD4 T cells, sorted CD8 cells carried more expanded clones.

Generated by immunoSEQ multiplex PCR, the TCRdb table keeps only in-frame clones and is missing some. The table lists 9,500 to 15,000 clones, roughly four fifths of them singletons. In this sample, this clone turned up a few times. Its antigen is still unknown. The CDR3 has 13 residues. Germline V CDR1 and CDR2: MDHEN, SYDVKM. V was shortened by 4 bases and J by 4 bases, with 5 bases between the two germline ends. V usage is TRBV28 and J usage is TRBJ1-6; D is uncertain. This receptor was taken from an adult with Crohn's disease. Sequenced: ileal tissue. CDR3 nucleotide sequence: TGTGCCAGCAGTTCTCAGTATAATTCACCCCTCCACTTT. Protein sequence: CASSSQYNSPLHF.